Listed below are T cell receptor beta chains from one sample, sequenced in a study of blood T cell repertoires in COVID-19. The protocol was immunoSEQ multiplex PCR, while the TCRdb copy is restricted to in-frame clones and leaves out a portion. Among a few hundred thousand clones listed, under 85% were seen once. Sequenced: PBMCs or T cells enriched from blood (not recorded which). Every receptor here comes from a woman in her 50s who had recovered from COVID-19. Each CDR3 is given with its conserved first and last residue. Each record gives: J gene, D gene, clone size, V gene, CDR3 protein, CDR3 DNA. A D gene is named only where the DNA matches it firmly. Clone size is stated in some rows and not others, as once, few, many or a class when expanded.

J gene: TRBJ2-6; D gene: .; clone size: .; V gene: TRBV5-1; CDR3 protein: CASTKPGANVLTF; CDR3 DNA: TGCGCCAGCACTAAACCTGGGGCCAACGTCCTGACTTTC
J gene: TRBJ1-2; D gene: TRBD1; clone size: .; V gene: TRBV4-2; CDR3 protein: CASSPGGFSFGYTF; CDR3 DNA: TGTGCCAGCAGCCCAGGGGGTTTCTCTTTTGGCTACACCTTC
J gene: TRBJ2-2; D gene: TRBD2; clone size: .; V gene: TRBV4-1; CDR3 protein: CASSHASGGMNTGELFF; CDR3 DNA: TGCGCCAGCAGCCACGCTAGCGGGGGAATGAACACCGGGGAGCTGTTTTTT
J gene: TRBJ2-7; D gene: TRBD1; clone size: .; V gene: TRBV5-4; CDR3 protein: CASSAKQGHSYEQYF; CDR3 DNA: TGTGCCAGCAGCGCCAAACAGGGGCACTCCTACGAGCAGTACTTC
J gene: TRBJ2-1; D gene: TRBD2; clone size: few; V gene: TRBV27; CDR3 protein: CASSLLAGGGNEQFF; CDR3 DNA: TGTGCCAGCAGTTTACTAGCGGGGGGCGGAAATGAGCAGTTCTTC
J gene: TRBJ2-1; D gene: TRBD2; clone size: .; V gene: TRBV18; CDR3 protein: CASSPLAGGDNEQFF; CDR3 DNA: TGTGCCAGCTCACCGTTAGCGGGAGGCGACAATGAGCAGTTCTTC
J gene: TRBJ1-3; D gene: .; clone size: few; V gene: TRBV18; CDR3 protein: CASSRLHQGSAGNTIYF; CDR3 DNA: TGTGCCAGCTCACGGCTCCACCAGGGGTCGGCTGGAAACACCATATATTTT
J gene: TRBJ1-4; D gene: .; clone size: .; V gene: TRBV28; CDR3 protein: CASSSGWGIGEKLFF; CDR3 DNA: TGTGCCAGCAGTTCGGGGTGGGGAATTGGCGAAAAACTGTTTTTT
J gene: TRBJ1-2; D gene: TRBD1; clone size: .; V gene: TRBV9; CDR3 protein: CASSPHRDRKVFGYTF; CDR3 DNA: TGTGCCAGCAGCCCCCACCGGGACAGAAAAGTTTTTGGCTACACCTTC
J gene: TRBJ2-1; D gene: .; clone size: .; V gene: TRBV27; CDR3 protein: CASRRGLAHNEQFF; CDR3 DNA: TGTGCCAGCAGGAGGGGTCTAGCGCACAATGAGCAGTTCTTC
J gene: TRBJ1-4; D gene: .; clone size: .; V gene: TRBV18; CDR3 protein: CASSPRAGEEKLFF; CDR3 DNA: TGTGCCAGCTCACCTCGGGCAGGGGAGGAAAAACTGTTTTTT
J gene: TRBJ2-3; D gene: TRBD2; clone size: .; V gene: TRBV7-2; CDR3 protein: CASSLDQRETGTQYF; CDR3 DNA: TGTGCCAGCAGCTTAGACCAGCGGGAGACGGGTACGCAGTATTTT
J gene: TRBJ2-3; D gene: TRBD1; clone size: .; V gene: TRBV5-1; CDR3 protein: CASRRTGYTDTQYF; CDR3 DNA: TGCGCCAGCAGAAGGACAGGCTACACAGATACGCAGTATTTT
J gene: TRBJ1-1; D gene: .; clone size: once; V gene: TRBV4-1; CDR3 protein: CASSQRPGYEAFF; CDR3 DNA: TGCGCCAGCAGCCAGAGGCCCGGCTATGAAGCTTTCTTT
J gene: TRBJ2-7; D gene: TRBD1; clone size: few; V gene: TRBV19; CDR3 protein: CASSGQGEGYEQYF; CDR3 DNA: TGTGCCAGTAGTGGACAGGGAGAAGGCTACGAGCAGTACTTC
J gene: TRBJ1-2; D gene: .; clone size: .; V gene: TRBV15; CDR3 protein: CATSRSGLEYTF; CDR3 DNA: TGTGCCACCAGCAGGTCAGGGCTCGAGTACACCTTC
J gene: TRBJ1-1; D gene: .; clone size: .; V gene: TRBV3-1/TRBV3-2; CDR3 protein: CASSLGGGTEAFF; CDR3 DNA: TGTGCCAGCAGTCTCGGAGGAGGCACTGAAGCTTTCTTT
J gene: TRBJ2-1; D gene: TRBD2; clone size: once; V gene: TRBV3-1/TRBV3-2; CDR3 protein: CASLGLAERYNEQFF; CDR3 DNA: TGTGCCAGTTTGGGACTAGCGGAAAGGTACAATGAGCAGTTCTTC
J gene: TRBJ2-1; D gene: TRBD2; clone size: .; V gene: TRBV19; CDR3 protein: CASSGGRTSGYNEQFF; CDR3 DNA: TGTGCCAGTAGTGGAGGGCGGACTAGCGGCTACAATGAGCAGTTCTTC
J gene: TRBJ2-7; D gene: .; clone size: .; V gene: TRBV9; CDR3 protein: CASSIRDWDYEQYF; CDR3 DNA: TGTGCCAGCAGCATCCGGGACTGGGACTACGAGCAGTACTTC
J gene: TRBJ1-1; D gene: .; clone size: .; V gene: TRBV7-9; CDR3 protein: CASIFQGAVEAFF; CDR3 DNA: TGTGCCAGCATCTTTCAAGGGGCGGTTGAAGCTTTCTTT
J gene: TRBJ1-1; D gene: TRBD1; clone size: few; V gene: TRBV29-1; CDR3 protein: CSVNLGQSNTEAFF; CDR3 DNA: TGCAGCGTCAACCTGGGACAGTCGAACACTGAAGCTTTCTTT
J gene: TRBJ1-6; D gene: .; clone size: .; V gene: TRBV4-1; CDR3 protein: CASSLSTGFNNSPLHF; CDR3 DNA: TGCGCCAGCAGCCTCTCCACGGGATTCAATAATTCACCCCTCCACTTT
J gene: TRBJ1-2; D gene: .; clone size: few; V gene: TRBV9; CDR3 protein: CASSVGFWAGNYGYTF; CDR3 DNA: TGTGCCAGCAGCGTAGGGTTCTGGGCAGGGAACTATGGCTACACCTTC
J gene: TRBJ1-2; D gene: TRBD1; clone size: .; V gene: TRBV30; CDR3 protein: CAWGTGEVFYGYTF; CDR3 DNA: TGTGCCTGGGGGACAGGAGAAGTGTTCTATGGCTACACCTTC
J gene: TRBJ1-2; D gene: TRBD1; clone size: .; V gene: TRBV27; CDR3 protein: CASSFRDRASETYGYTF; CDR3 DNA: TGTGCCAGCAGTTTCCGGGACAGAGCTTCAGAGACGTATGGCTACACCTTC
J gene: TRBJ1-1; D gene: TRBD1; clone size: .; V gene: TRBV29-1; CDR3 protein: CSGRTGSTEAFF; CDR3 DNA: TGCAGCGGACGGACAGGGAGCACTGAAGCTTTCTTT
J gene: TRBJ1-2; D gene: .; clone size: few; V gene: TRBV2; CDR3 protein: CASSEFRDINYGYTF; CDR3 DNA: TGTGCCAGCAGTGAATTTCGGGACATAAACTATGGCTACACCTTC
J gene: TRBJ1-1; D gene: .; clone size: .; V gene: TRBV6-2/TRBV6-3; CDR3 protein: CASSYSLGGSAFF; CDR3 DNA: TGTGCCAGCAGTTACTCGCTGGGTGGGAGTGCTTTCTTT
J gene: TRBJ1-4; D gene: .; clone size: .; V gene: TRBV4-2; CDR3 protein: CASSQETRDEKLFF; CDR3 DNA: TGTGCCAGCAGCCAAGAAACCAGGGATGAAAAACTGTTTTTT
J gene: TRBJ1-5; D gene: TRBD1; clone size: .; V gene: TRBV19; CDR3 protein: CASSRGPGQGVRSNQPQHF; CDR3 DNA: TGTGCCAGTAGCAGGGGACCGGGACAGGGTGTAAGGAGCAATCAGCCCCAGCATTTT
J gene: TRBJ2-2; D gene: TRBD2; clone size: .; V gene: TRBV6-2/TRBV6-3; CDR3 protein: CASSLAGGSGELFF; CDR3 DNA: TGTGCCAGCAGTCTAGCGGGAGGGTCCGGGGAGCTGTTTTTT
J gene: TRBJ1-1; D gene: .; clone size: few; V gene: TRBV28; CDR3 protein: CASSLVILTEAFF; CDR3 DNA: TGTGCCAGCAGTTTGGTCATACTCACTGAAGCTTTCTTT
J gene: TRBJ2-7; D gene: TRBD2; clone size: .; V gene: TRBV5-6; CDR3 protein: CASRGAGPSYEQYF; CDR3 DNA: TGTGCCAGCAGGGGAGCGGGGCCCTCCTACGAGCAGTACTTC
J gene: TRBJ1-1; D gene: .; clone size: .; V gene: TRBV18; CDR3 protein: CASSPQGREYTEAFF; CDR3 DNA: TGTGCCAGCTCACCACAGGGGAGGGAATACACTGAAGCTTTCTTT
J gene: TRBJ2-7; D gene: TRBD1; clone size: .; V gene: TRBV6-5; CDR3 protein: CASSYGRGHTYEQYF; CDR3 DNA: TGTGCCAGCAGTTACGGAAGGGGGCACACCTACGAGCAGTACTTC
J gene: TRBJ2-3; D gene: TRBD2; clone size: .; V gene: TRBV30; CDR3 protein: CAWSGRLGGRGTDTQYF; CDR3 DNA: TGTGCCTGGAGTGGTAGGTTGGGCGGGAGAGGTACAGATACGCAGTATTTT
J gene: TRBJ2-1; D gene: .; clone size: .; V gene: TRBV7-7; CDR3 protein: CASSLSGTAGDEQFF; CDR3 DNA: TGTGCCAGCAGCTTAAGTGGGACTGCCGGGGATGAGCAGTTCTTC
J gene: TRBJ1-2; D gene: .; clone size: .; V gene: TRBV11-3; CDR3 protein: CASSLEGGFGYTF; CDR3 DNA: TGTGCCAGCAGCTTAGAGGGGGGTTTTGGCTACACCTTC
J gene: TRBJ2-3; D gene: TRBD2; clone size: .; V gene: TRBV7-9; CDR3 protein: CASSLGLAGGGYTQYF; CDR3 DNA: TGTGCCAGCAGCTTAGGACTAGCGGGGGGTGGCTATACGCAGTATTTT
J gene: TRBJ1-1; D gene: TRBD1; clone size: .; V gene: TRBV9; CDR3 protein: CASSVGTGGAFF; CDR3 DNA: TGTGCCAGCAGCGTCGGGACAGGGGGTGCTTTCTTT